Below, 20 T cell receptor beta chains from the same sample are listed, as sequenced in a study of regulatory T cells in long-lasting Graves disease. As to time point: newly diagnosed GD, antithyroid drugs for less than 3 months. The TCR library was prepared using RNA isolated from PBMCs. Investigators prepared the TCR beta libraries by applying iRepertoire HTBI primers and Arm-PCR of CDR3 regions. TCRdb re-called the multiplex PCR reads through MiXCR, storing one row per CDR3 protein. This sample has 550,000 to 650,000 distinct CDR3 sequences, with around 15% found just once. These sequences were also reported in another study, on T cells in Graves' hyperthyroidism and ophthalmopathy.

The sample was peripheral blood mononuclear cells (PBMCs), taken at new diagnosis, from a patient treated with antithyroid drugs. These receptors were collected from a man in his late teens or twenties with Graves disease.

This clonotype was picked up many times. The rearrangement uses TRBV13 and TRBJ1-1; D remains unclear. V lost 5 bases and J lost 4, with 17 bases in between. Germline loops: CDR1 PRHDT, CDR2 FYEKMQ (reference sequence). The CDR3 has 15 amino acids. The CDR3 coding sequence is TGTGCCAGCAGCCAGAATTTCTTCGGTGGCACTGAAGCTTTCTTT. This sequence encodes CASSQNFFGGTEAFF.

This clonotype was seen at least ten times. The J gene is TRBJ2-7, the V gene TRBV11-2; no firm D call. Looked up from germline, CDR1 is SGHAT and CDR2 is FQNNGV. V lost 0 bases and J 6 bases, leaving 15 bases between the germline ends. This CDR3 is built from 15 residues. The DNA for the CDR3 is TGTGCCAGCAGCTTAGAGAACAGCCCGATCGCCGAGCAGTACTTC. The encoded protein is CASSLENSPIAEQYF.

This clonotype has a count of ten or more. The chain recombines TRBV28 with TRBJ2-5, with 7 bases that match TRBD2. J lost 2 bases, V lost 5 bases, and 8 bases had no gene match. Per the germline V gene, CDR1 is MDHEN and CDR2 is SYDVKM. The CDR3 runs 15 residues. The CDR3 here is CASSPPWGGQETQYF. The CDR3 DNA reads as TGTGCCAGCAGTCCGCCCTGGGGGGGACAAGAGACCCAGTACTTC. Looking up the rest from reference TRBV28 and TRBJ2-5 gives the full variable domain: DVKVTQSSRYLVKRTGEKVFLECVQDMDHENMFWYRQDPGLGLRLIYFSYDVKMKEKGDIPEGYSVSREKKERFSLILESASTNQTSMYLCASSPPWGGQETQYFGPGTRLLVL.

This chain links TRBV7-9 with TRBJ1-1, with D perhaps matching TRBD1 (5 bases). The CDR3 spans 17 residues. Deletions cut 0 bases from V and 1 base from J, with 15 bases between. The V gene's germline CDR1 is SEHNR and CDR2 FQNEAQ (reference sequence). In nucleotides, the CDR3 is TGTGCCAGCAGCTTAGCGAGAGTCGGGGCAGGGAACACTGAAGCTTTCTTT. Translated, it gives CASSLARVGAGNTEAFF.

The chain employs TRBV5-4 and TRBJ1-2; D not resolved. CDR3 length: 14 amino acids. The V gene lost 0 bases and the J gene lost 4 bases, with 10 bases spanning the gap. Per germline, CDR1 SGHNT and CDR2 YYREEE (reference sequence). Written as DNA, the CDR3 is TGTGCCAGCAGCTTGGGCGGGTCCCTCTATGGCTACACCTTC. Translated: CASSLGGSLYGYTF.

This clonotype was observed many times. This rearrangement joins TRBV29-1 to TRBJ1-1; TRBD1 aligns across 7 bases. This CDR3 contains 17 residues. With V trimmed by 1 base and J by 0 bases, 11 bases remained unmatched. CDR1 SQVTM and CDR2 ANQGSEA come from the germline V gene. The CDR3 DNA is TGCAGCGTTGAAGTCCCCAGGGGGGGAAATATGAACACTGAAGCTTTCTTT. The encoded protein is CSVEVPRGGNMNTEAFF.

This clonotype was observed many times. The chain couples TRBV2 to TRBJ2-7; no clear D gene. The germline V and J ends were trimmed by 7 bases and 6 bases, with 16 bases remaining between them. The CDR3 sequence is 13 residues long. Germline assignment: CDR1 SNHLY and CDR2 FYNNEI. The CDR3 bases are TGTGCCAGCACCCCCGTCTCAACGTCCGAGCAGTACTTC. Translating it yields CASTPVSTSEQYF.

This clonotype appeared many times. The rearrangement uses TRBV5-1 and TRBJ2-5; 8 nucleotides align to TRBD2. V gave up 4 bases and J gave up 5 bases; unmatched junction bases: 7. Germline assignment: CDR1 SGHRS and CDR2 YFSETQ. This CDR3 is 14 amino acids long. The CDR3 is CASSVSGSSETQYF. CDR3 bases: TGCGCCAGCAGCGTAAGCGGGAGTTCGGAGACCCAGTACTTC.

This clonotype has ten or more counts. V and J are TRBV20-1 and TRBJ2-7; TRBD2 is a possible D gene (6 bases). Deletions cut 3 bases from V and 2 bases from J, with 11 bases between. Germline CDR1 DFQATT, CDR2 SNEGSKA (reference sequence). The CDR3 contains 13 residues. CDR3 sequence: CSASFGTPYEQYF. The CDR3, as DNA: TGCAGTGCTAGTTTCGGGACTCCCTACGAGCAGTACTTC.

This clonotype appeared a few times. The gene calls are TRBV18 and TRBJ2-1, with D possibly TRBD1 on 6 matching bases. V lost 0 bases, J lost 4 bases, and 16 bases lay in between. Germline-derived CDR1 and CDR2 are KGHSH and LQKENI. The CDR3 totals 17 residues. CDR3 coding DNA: TGTGCCAGCTCACCACCGAAGGGGGAGACGGGGTACAATGAGCAGTTCTTC. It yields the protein CASSPPKGETGYNEQFF.

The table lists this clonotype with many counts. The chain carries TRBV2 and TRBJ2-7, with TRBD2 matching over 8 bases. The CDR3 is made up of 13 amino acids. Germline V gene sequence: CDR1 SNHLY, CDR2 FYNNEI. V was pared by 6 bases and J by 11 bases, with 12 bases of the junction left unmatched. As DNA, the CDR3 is TGTGCCAGCAGAGGCAGAGCGGGAGAGTTGAAGTACTTC. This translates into CASRGRAGELKYF.

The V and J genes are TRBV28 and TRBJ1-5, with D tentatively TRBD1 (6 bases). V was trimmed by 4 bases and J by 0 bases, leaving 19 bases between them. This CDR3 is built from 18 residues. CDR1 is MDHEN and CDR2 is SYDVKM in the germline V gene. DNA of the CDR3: TGTGCCAGCAGTTCCCCAAAGGGGGTGGAATATAGCAATCAGCCCCAGCATTTT. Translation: CASSSPKGVEYSNQPQHF.

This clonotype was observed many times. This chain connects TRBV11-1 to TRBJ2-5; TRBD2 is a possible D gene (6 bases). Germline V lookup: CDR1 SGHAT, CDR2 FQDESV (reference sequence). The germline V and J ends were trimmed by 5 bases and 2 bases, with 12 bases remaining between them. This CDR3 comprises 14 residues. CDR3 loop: CASSLRDFQETQYF. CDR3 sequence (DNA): TGTGCCAGCAGCCTCCGGGACTTTCAAGAGACCCAGTACTTC.

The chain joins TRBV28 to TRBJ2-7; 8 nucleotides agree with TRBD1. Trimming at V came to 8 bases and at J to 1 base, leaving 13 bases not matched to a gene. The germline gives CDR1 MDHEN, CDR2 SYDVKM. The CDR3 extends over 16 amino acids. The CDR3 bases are TGTGCCAGCGCCATCGGGACAGGTTCTCTTTCCTACGAGCAGTACTTC. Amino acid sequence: CASAIGTGSLSYEQYF.

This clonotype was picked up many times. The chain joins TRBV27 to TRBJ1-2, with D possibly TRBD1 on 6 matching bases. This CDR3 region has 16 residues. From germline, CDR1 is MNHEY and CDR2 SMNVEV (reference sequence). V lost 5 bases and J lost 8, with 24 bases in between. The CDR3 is CASSPSGGAGLDGYTF. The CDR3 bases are TGTGCCAGCAGTCCATCCGGGGGCGCCGGTTTGGACGGCTACACCTTC.

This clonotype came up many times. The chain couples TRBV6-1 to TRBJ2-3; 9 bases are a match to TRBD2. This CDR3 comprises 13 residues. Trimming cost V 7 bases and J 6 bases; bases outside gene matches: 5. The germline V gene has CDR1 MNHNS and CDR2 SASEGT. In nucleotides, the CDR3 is TGTGCCAGCACGGGCGGGAGGGGTGATACGCAGTATTTT. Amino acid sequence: CASTGGRGDTQYF.

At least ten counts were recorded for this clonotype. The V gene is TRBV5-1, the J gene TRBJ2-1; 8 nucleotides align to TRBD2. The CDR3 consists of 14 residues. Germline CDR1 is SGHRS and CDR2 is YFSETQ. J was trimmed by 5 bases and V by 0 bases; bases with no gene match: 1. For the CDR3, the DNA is TGCGCCAGCAGCTTGGCGGGAGGGGACAATGAGCAGTTCTTC. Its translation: CASSLAGGDNEQFF.

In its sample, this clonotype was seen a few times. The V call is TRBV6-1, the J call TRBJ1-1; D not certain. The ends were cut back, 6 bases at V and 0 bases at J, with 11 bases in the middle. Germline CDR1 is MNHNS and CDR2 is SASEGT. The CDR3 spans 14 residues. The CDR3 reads CASRSSAMNTEAFF. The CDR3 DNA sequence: TGTGCCAGCAGGAGCAGCGCGATGAACACTGAAGCTTTCTTT.

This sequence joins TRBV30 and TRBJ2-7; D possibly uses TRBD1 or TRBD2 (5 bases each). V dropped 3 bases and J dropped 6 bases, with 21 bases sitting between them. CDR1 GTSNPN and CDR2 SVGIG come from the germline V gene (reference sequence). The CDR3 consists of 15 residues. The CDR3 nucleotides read TGTGCCTGGAGCCTCCCCCGGGGCCTAGCCCCCGAGCAGTACTTC. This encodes CAWSLPRGLAPEQYF.

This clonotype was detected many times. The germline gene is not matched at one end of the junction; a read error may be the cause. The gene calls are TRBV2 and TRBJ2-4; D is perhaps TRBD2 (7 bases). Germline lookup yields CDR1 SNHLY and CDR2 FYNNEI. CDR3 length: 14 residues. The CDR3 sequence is CASRRGRGADIQYF. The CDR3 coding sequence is TGTGCCAGCAGGAGGGGGAGGGGGGCGGACATTCAATACTTC.